The rows below give T cell receptor beta chains drawn from one sample of a study of blood T cell repertoires in COVID-19. Assay used: immunoSEQ multiplex PCR; TCRdb lists only in-frame clones, some missing. Here the sample spans roughly 270,000 clones, roughly 90% being singletons. The sample was peripheral blood. The receptor source for this set is a man between 18 and 29 years old with active or convalescent COVID-19. Both conserved end residues are part of each CDR3. D genes are given only for firm matches. Size values are once, few and many counts, or a class for expanded clones, and some rows have none.

j_gene: TRBJ2-1
v_gene: TRBV28
d_gene: NA
abundance: NA
CDR3nt: TGTGCCAGCAGTTTATGGGCGACAGCCGACAATGAGCAGTTCTTC
CDR3aa: CASSLWATADNEQFF

j_gene: TRBJ1-2
v_gene: TRBV5-5
d_gene: TRBD1
abundance: NA
CDR3nt: TGTGCCAGCAGCGAACGACCGGGACAGTTTTTGTATGGCTACACCTTC
CDR3aa: CASSERPGQFLYGYTF

j_gene: TRBJ2-1
v_gene: TRBV5-1
d_gene: NA
abundance: NA
CDR3nt: TGCGCCAGCAGCTCGACTAGGGGCTCCTACAATGAGCAGTTCTTC
CDR3aa: CASSSTRGSYNEQFF

j_gene: TRBJ1-6
v_gene: TRBV21-1
d_gene: NA
abundance: NA
CDR3nt: TGTGCCAGCAGCAGTACAGGGGGCAGCCCACCCCTCCACTTT
CDR3aa: CASSSTGGSPPLHF

j_gene: TRBJ2-5
v_gene: TRBV2
d_gene: NA
abundance: NA
CDR3nt: TGTGCCAGCAGTGAAGTGAGCCAAGAGACCCAGTACTTC
CDR3aa: CASSEVSQETQYF

j_gene: TRBJ2-2
v_gene: TRBV13
d_gene: TRBD2
abundance: NA
CDR3nt: TGTGCCAGCAGCCCTAGCGGGGTGAACACCGGGGAGCTGTTTTTT
CDR3aa: CASSPSGVNTGELFF

j_gene: TRBJ1-3
v_gene: TRBV9
d_gene: NA
abundance: once
CDR3nt: TGTGCCAGCAGCGTAGCTACGAGGGATTCTGGAAACACCATATATTTT
CDR3aa: CASSVATRDSGNTIYF

j_gene: TRBJ1-1
v_gene: TRBV27
d_gene: NA
abundance: NA
CDR3nt: TGTGCCAGCAGTGTTTGGTACCCCACGGGGACTGAAGCTTTCTTT
CDR3aa: CASSVWYPTGTEAFF

j_gene: TRBJ2-1
v_gene: TRBV5-1
d_gene: NA
abundance: NA
CDR3nt: TGCGCCAGCAGCTTGGACAGGGTTAATATTTGGTTCTTC
CDR3aa: CASSLDRVNIWFF

j_gene: TRBJ2-1
v_gene: TRBV6-4
d_gene: TRBD1
abundance: NA
CDR3nt: TGTGCCAGCAGTGCCTACCCGGACAGGGGCGATGAGCAGTTCTTC
CDR3aa: CASSAYPDRGDEQFF

j_gene: TRBJ2-7
v_gene: TRBV27
d_gene: TRBD1
abundance: NA
CDR3nt: TGTGCCAGCAGTCCGGGGACAGGCTTCATCGACGAGCAGTACTTC
CDR3aa: CASSPGTGFIDEQYF

j_gene: TRBJ2-6
v_gene: TRBV19
d_gene: NA
abundance: NA
CDR3nt: TGTGCCAGTACGGGGAAGGAAGCAGTCTATTCTGGGGCCAACGTCCTGACTTTC
CDR3aa: CASTGKEAVYSGANVLTF

j_gene: TRBJ2-7
v_gene: TRBV19
d_gene: TRBD2
abundance: NA
CDR3nt: TGTGCCACCAAAATGTTCCATAGCGGGGATGTCGGCTACGAGCAGTACTTC
CDR3aa: CATKMFHSGDVGYEQYF

j_gene: TRBJ2-2
v_gene: TRBV7-2
d_gene: NA
abundance: NA
CDR3nt: TGTGTCGGGCGGACGGGGAGACACACCGGGGAGCTGTTTTTT
CDR3aa: CVGRTGRHTGELFF

j_gene: TRBJ1-6
v_gene: TRBV4-3
d_gene: TRBD1
abundance: NA
CDR3nt: TGCGCCAGCAGCCAAGGGACAGGGGGGACCTATAATTCACCCCTCCACTTT
CDR3aa: CASSQGTGGTYNSPLHF

j_gene: TRBJ1-6
v_gene: TRBV2
d_gene: NA
abundance: NA
CDR3nt: TGTGCCAGCAGTGGGCACAGTAATAATTCACCCCTCCACTTT
CDR3aa: CASSGHSNNSPLHF